This is a list of T cell receptor beta chains from one sample in a study of identical twins. TCRdb processed the 5' RACE reads anew with MiXCR; each CDR3 protein has one entry. The sample records 470,000 or so distinct CDR3 sequences, 20% to 25% being singletons. This sample also belongs to another study, concerning T cells expressing NK-cell markers.

Sequencing was done on a sample of CD4+ T cells sorted from blood. All receptors derive from a woman aged 18-35 years in good health. Both conserved end residues are part of each CDR3. The D gene is left open where the match is weak. Not every row has a clone size; where given, it reads once, few, many or a size class.

clone_size d_call j_call v_call cdr3_aa cdr3_nt
many . TRBJ2-1 TRBV7-2 CASRGSSYNEQFF TGTGCCAGCCGGGGGAGCTCCTACAATGAGCAGTTCTTC
. . TRBJ1-2 TRBV20-1 CSASRDYGYTF TGCAGTGCTAGTAGGGACTATGGCTACACCTTC
. . TRBJ2-1 TRBV5-1 CASSPGTYYNEQFF TGCGCCAGCAGCCCCGGGACTTACTACAATGAGCAGTTCTTC
few TRBD1 TRBJ2-3 TRBV5-5 CASSTRGLGTDTQYF TGTGCCAGCAGCACCAGGGGGCTGGGCACAGATACGCAGTATTTT
. TRBD2 TRBJ2-1 TRBV20-1 CSATRTGTSGGTTSYNEQFF TGCAGTGCTACTAGAACCGGGACTAGCGGGGGGACTACCTCCTACAATGAGCAGTTCTTC
few . TRBJ1-5 TRBV6-2/TRBV6-3 CASKTGNQPQHF TGTGCCAGCAAGACGGGAAATCAGCCCCAGCATTTT
. . TRBJ1-4 TRBV18 CASSPPSNEKLFF TGTGCCAGCTCACCACCCTCTAATGAAAAACTGTTTTTT
. . TRBJ2-2 TRBV10-3 CAISEIGLMNTGELFF TGTGCCATCAGTGAGATCGGGCTGATGAACACCGGGGAGCTGTTTTTT
. TRBD2 TRBJ2-1 TRBV7-6 CASSLMGTSDHEQFF TGTGCCAGCAGCTTAATGGGGACTAGCGATCATGAGCAGTTCTTC
. . TRBJ2-1 TRBV12-3/TRBV12-4 CASRRVLAEQFF TGTGCCAGCAGGCGGGTACTAGCCGAGCAGTTCTTC
many . TRBJ1-2 TRBV5-1 CASSLTQDYGYTF TGCGCCAGCAGCTTGACACAGGACTATGGCTACACCTTC
few . TRBJ2-3 TRBV5-1 CASSEGSDTQYF TGCGCCAGCAGCGAGGGCTCAGATACGCAGTATTTT
. TRBD1 TRBJ1-2 TRBV5-1 CASSFQGTDPYYGYTF TGCGCCAGCAGCTTCCAAGGGACAGACCCTTACTATGGCTACACCTTC
. . TRBJ2-1 TRBV29-1 CSCSLAEQFF TGCAGCTGTAGTCTCGCTGAGCAGTTCTTC
few TRBD2 TRBJ2-3 TRBV4-2 CASSPLAGGHADTQYF TGTGCCAGCAGCCCCTTAGCGGGGGGGCATGCAGATACGCAGTATTTT
. . TRBJ2-1 TRBV11-2 CASSLSGTLGDEQFF TGTGCCAGCAGCTTAAGCGGGACACTCGGTGATGAGCAGTTCTTC
. . TRBJ2-1 TRBV4-1 CASSQVLPKTDEQFF TGCGCCAGCAGCCAAGTCCTTCCGAAGACCGATGAGCAGTTCTTC
. . TRBJ2-6 TRBV20-1 CSARDQTGANVLTF TGCAGTGCTAGAGATCAAACTGGGGCCAACGTCCTGACTTTC
. . TRBJ2-5 TRBV5-1 CASSSDDGETQYF TGCGCCAGCAGCTCGGACGACGGCGAGACCCAGTACTTC
. . TRBJ1-1 TRBV18 CASSPSEGANTEAFF TGTGCCAGCTCACCGTCGGAAGGGGCGAACACTGAAGCTTTCTTT
many . TRBJ1-1 TRBV7-9 CASSFPGTEAFF TGTGCCAGCAGCTTTCCGGGGACTGAAGCTTTCTTT
few . TRBJ1-5 TRBV7-2 CASSLAAASNQPQHF TGTGCCAGCAGCTTAGCGGCAGCCAGCAATCAGCCCCAGCATTTT
few . TRBJ2-1 TRBV20-1 CSASRRDEQFF TGCAGTGCTAGCCGCAGGGATGAGCAGTTCTTC
few . TRBJ2-1 TRBV5-1 CASSPLPDSYNEQFF TGCGCCAGCAGCCCCCTCCCCGACAGCTACAATGAGCAGTTCTTC
. TRBD1 TRBJ2-7 TRBV7-8 CASSGGLTGPYEQYF TGTGCCAGCAGCGGTGGGCTGACAGGGCCCTACGAGCAGTACTTC
. TRBD1 TRBJ1-2 TRBV9 CASTSAPQGDGYTF TGTGCCAGCACCTCGGCTCCCCAGGGGGATGGCTACACCTTC
. TRBD1 TRBJ2-1 TRBV29-1 CSGTRDSQLNEQFF TGCAGCGGGACCCGGGACAGCCAGTTGAATGAGCAGTTCTTC
. TRBD2 TRBJ2-2 TRBV5-1 CASSVAGAMNTGELFF TGCGCCAGCAGCGTAGCGGGAGCGATGAACACCGGGGAGCTGTTTTTT
few . TRBJ1-1 TRBV6-2/TRBV6-3 CASSRTRGVTEAFF TGTGCCAGCAGTCGGACCCGGGGGGTGACTGAAGCTTTCTTT
few TRBD1 TRBJ1-5 TRBV6-1 CASSRGPPGQNQPQHF TGTGCCAGCAGTAGGGGGCCTCCGGGACAGAATCAGCCCCAGCATTTT
. TRBD1 TRBJ2-7 TRBV12-5 CASAPGQALSYEQYF TGTGCTAGTGCCCCGGGACAGGCTCTCTCCTACGAGCAGTACTTC
few . TRBJ2-7 TRBV5-6 CASSLFYGSSYEQYF TGTGCCAGCAGCTTGTTCTACGGGAGCTCCTACGAGCAGTACTTC
few TRBD1 TRBJ1-6 TRBV20-1 CSASQGTGNSPLHF TGCAGTGCATCACAGGGGACGGGGAATTCACCCCTCCACTTT
. . TRBJ1-4 TRBV5-1 CASSVDSIYEKLFF TGCGCCAGCAGCGTCGACAGTATATATGAAAAACTGTTTTTT
many . TRBJ2-5 TRBV7-2 CASSFSGQETQYF TGTGCCAGCAGTTTTTCGGGGCAAGAGACCCAGTACTTC
. . TRBJ1-1 TRBV10-3 CAIKGNTEAFF TGTGCCATCAAAGGGAACACTGAAGCTTTCTTT
few . TRBJ1-1 TRBV20-1 CRGGSGTEAFF TGCCGTGGCGGCTCTGGCACTGAAGCTTTCTTT
. TRBD2 TRBJ2-5 TRBV24-1 CATSDTGTSGETQYF TGTGCCACCAGTGACACCGGGACTAGCGGAGAGACCCAGTACTTC